This entry is about one TCR beta chain. Its antigen is as yet unknown. CDR1 is SGHNT, CDR2 YYREEE, per germline (reference sequence). Germline trimming cut 5 bases from V and 4 bases from J; bases unmatched to any gene: 7. This CDR3 spans 14 amino acids. The study enrolled healthy HIV-negative adults without recent acute infections or vaccinations as donors. There were only Caucasian adults among the donors, and all lived in Nashville, Tennessee. This record comes from a study of shared clonotypes between healthy human individuals. General study points: Only blood samples were collected, and tissue repertoires likely differ. The study found lower generation probabilities in non-shared clonotypes than in those shared by all four donors.

Assay: immunoSEQ multiplex PCR; the TCRdb copy retains only in-frame clones and omits some. The profile covers millions of clones, with about 95% appearing a single time and 0.13% taken by the ten largest. This TCR was sampled from a man aged 18 to 29 in good health. J is TRBJ2-5 and V is TRBV5-4; TRBD2 matches at 8 bases. The sequencing input was naive CD4+ T cells sorted from blood. Documented subset: CD45RA+ positively selected. In DNA form, the CDR3 reads TGTGCCAGCAGTGGAGGACTAGCCGGAGAGACCCAGTACTTC. Translated: CASSGGLAGETQYF.